The T cell receptor (beta chain) under discussion was sequenced for a study of multiple sclerosis patients with progressive multifocal leukoencephalopathy. The study, taken as a whole, reports: TRBV and TRBJ usage showed no common pattern when PML developed. Findings may reflect JC virus infection or just general immunocompromise. In most PML patients, TRB repertoires appeared less diverse by entropy.

Time point defined: five to six months of natalizumab therapy. Every listed patient previously received interferon beta; all PML patients were women. Sequenced by immunoSEQ multiplex PCR; TCRdb stores in-frame clones only, minus some. The sample yields over 25,000 clones, roughly 90% seen once. From germline, CDR1 is GTSNPN and CDR2 SVGIG (reference sequence). The CDR3 spans 13 residues. Deletions cut 4 bases from V and 6 bases from J, with 14 bases between. This clone showed up just a few times. What it recognizes is unknown. The TCR was taken from a human donor with multiple sclerosis. The chain employs TRBV30 and TRBJ2-3; D is perhaps TRBD1 (7 bases). Sequencing used PBMCs, obtained from a patient treated with natalizumab. CDR3 in DNA: TGTGCCTGGACAGGGGGGTTACGGGATACGCAGTATTTT. This gives the protein CAWTGGLRDTQYF.